Below, 9 T cell receptor beta chains from the same sample are listed, as sequenced in a study of T cell responses to AZD1222 COVID-19 vaccine. This table comes from immunoSEQ multiplex PCR, and its TCRdb copy is limited to in-frame clones, with some not included. Of approximately 170,000 clones in the sample, about 91% are singletons; the top ten hold approximately 10%. Sequencing was performed on peripheral blood, taken 28 days after the second AZD1222 dose. Receptor source: an adult who received the AZD1222 COVID-19 vaccine.

In regard to this clone: Other DNA sequences from this sample encode an identical CDR3 as well. This chain uses TRBV6-5 with TRBJ1-5; TRBD1 matches at 7 bases. Germline trimming cut 6 bases from V and 5 bases from J; bases unmatched to any gene: 7. The CDR3 has 14 amino acids. The germline V gene encodes CDR1 MNHEY and CDR2 SVGAGI. CDR3 coding DNA: TGTGCCAGCAGCAGACAGGGTGGGGATCAGCCCCAGCATTTT. The encoded protein is CASSRQGGDQPQHF.

This clone has just a few counts. This chain uses TRBV7-3 with TRBJ2-2; D not certain. CDR3 size: 13 residues. V was cut by 4 bases and J by 3 bases, with 6 bases left in between. Germline V gene data show CDR1 as SGHTA and CDR2 as FQGTGA. The CDR3 sequence: CASSSGYTGELFF. In nucleotides, the CDR3 is TGTGCCAGCAGCTCCGGATACACCGGGGAGCTGTTTTTT. The complete variable domain, with remaining parts taken from reference TRBV7-3 and TRBJ2-2, reads GAGVSQTPSNKVTEKGKYVELRCDPISGHTALYWYRQSLGQGPEFLIYFQGTGAADDSGLPNDRFFAVRPEGSVSTLKIQRTERGDSAVYLCASSSGYTGELFFGEGSRLTVL.

V and J are TRBV5-1 and TRBJ1-1, with D possibly matching TRBD1 (6 bases). The CDR3 totals 16 residues. V lost 2 bases and J lost 2, with 16 bases in between. The germline V gene has CDR1 SGHRS and CDR2 YFSETQ. In nucleotides, the CDR3 is TGCGCCAGCAGCTTAATGGGGGCAGAGACTAACACTGAAGCTTTCTTT. It translates to CASSLMGAETNTEAFF.

The chain has TRBV2 and TRBJ1-5; maybe TRBD1 (6 bases). Germline-derived CDR1 and CDR2 are SNHLY and FYNNEI. This CDR3 has 16 residues. Deletions cut 2 bases from V and 0 bases from J, with 11 bases between. The CDR3 DNA reads as TGTGCCAGCAGTGAACTACAGGGACTTAGCAATCAGCCCCAGCATTTT. Translated: CASSELQGLSNQPQHF.

The rearrangement uses TRBV6-5 and TRBJ2-7; D remains ambiguous. The germline V and J ends were trimmed by 5 bases and 7 bases, with 12 bases remaining between them. CDR3 length: 12 residues. Per the germline V gene, CDR1 is MNHEY and CDR2 is SVGAGI. Here the CDR3 DNA reads TGTGCCAGCAGTCGCCGCCTAGGGGAGCAGTACTTC. Its translation: CASSRRLGEQYF.

This sequence joins TRBV2 and TRBJ2-1; D gene ambiguous. The V end lost 1 base, the J end lost 10 bases, and 17 bases lay between the germline ends. The germline V gene has CDR1 SNHLY and CDR2 FYNNEI. The CDR3 consists of 15 residues. CDR3 in DNA: TGTGCCAGCAGTGAAGAGGTTCTCCCAAGCCGGGAGCAGTTCTTC. The encoded protein is CASSEEVLPSREQFF.

The J gene is TRBJ1-3, the V gene TRBV29-1; D gene ambiguous. Trimming removed 1 base from V and 0 bases from J, with 4 bases in between. CDR3 length: 13 amino acids. CDR1 is SQVTM and CDR2 is ANQGSEA in the germline V gene. The CDR3 DNA is TGCAGCGTTGAAGTGGACTCTGGAAACACCATATATTTT. It specifies CSVEVDSGNTIYF.

The chain employs TRBV7-9 and TRBJ1-4; D remains unclear. V lost 5 bases and J lost 4, with 11 bases in between. CDR3 size: 14 residues. The germline V gene has CDR1 SEHNR and CDR2 FQNEAQ (reference sequence). CDR3 in DNA: TGTGCCAGCAGCCTCAATAGGGTTAATGAAAAACTGTTTTTT. Amino acid sequence: CASSLNRVNEKLFF.

The V call is TRBV5-1, the J call TRBJ1-1; tentatively, D is TRBD1 (5 bases). V dropped 0 bases and J dropped 4 bases, with 16 bases sitting between them. The germline V gene encodes CDR1 SGHRS and CDR2 YFSETQ. There are 16 residues in the CDR3. The CDR3 nucleotides are TGCGCCAGCAGCTTGGGGCCCAGGGATCGGGGCACTGAAGCTTTCTTT. The encoded protein is CASSLGPRDRGTEAFF. Variable domain in full (rest from reference TRBV5-1 and TRBJ1-1): KAGVTQTPRYLIKTRGQQVTLSCSPISGHRSVSWYQQTPGQGLQFLFEYFSETQRNKGNFPGRFSGRQFSNSRSEMNVSTLELGDSALYLCASSLGPRDRGTEAFFGQGTRLTVV.